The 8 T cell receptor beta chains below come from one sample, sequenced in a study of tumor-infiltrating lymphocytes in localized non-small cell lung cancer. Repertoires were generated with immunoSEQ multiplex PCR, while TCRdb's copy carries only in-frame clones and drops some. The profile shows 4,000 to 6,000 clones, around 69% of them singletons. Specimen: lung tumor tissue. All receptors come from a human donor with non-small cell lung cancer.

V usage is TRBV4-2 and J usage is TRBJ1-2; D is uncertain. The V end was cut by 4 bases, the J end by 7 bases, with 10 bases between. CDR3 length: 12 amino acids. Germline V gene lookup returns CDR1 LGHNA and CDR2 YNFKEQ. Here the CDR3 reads CASSRSGGGYTF. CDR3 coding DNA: TGTGCCAGCAGCCGGTCGGGTGGTGGCTACACCTTC.

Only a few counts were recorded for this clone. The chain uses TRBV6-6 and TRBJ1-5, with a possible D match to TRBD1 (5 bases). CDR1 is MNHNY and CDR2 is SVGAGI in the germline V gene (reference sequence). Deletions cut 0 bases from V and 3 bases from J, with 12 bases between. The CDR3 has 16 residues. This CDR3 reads CASSYSIGTLNQPQHF. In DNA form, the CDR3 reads TGTGCCAGCAGTTACTCTATTGGGACCCTCAATCAGCCCCAGCATTTT.

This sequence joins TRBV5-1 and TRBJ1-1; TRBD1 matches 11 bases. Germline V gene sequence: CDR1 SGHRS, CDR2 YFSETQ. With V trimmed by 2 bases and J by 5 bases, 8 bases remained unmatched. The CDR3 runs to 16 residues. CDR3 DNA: TGCGCCAGCAGCTTAACTGGACAGGGGGCTTGGACTGAAGCTTTCTTT. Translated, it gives CASSLTGQGAWTEAFF.

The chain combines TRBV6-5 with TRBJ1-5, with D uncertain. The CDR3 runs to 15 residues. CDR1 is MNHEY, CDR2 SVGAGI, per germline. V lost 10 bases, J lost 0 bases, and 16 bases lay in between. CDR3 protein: CAISAGRNSNQPQHF. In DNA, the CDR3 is TGTGCCATCAGCGCCGGACGGAATAGCAATCAGCCCCAGCATTTT.

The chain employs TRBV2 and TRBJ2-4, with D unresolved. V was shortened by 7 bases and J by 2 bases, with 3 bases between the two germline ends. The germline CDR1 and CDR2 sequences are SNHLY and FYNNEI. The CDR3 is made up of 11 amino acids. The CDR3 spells CASMTKNIQYF. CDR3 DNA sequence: TGTGCCAGCATGACCAAAAACATTCAGTACTTC.

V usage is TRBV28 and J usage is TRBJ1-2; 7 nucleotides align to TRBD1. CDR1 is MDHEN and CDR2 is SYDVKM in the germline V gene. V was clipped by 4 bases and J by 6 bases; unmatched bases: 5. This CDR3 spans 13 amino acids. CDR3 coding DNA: TGTGCCAGCAGTTGGGGACAGATCAATGGCTACACCTTC. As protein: CASSWGQINGYTF.

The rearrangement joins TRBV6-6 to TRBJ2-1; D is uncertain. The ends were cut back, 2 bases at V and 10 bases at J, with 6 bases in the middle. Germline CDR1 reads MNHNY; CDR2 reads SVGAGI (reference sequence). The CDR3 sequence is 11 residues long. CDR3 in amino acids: CASSYGKEQFF. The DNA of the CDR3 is TGTGCCAGCAGTTACGGGAAAGAGCAGTTCTTC.

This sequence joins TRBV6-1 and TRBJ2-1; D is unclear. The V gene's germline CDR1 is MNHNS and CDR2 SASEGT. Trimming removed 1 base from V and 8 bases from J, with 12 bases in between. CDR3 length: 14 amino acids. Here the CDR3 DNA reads TGTGCCAGCAGTGAAGGGGTGGGGATGTATGAGCAGTTCTTC. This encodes CASSEGVGMYEQFF.